This T cell receptor beta chain was observed in a study of blood T cell repertoires in COVID-19. For the study at large: Specimens from acute and convalescent COVID-19 originated in the United States, Italy and Spain. T cells, B-cell-depleted T cells, or PBMCs provided the cDNA or gDNA that served as material.

This clone was seen just once. The CDR3 runs to 16 residues. With 6 bases clipped from V and 5 bases from J, the junction kept 10 bases outside the gene matches. From germline, CDR1 is SEHNR and CDR2 FQNEAQ (reference sequence). Methods used by the authors: Reference gene primer amplification in the assay estimated nucleated cell counts. Sequenced by immunoSEQ multiplex PCR; TCRdb stores in-frame clones only, minus some. That table supplies the V and J calls and clone size; D and trimming were determined from the DNA. The repertoire holds 310,000 or so clones, with over 70% as singletons. The chain links TRBV7-9 to TRBJ1-1; 12 bases are a match to TRBD1. Specimen: peripheral blood. The clonotype originates from a woman between 45 and 65 years old with acute or convalescent COVID-19. CDR3 bases: TGTGCCAGCAGAAAAGTCGGGACAGGGGGCAGTACTGAAGCTTTCTTT. The encoded protein is CASRKVGTGGSTEAFF.